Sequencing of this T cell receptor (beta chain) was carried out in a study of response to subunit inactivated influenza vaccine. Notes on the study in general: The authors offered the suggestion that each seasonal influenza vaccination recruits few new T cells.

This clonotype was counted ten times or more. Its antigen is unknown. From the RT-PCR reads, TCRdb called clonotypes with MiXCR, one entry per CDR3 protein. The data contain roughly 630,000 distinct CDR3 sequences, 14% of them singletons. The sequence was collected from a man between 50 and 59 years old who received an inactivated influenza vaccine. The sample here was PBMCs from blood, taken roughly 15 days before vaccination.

CDR3 loop: CASSHQGVANTGELFF. The CDR3 coding sequence is TGTGCCAGCAGCCACCAGGGGGTGGCAAACACCGGGGAGCTGTTTTTT. The chain employs TRBV3-1 and TRBJ2-2; 7 positions agree with TRBD1. Per germline, CDR1 LGHDT and CDR2 YNNKEL (reference sequence). V dropped 3 bases and J dropped 2; count of bases not matched to a gene: 6. The CDR3 length is 16 residues.